This entry is about one T cell receptor (beta chain). Its matching antigen is unknown. This may be a read error: a much more frequent sequence differs by one nucleotide. A second roughly 7 to 12 cycle PCR used barcoded and J-beta primers. TCRdb fed the 5' RACE reads into MiXCR, producing one record per CDR3 protein. The sample has roughly 2 million distinct CDR3 sequences, roughly 50% seen once; the top ten hold over 2%. The sample is drawn from a study of blood T cells in healthy people across ages. Regarding the study as a whole: A roughly linear age-dependent decrease characterized TCR beta diversity per million T cells.

The receptor comes from a woman in her forties in good health. The sequenced material came from blood.

Here the CDR3 DNA reads TGCAGTGCTAGACGACTAGCGGTCCAAGAGACCCAGTACTTC. It encodes CSARRLAVQETQYF. The chain carries TRBV20-1 and TRBJ2-5; 9 bases are a match to TRBD2. CDR1 is DFQATT, CDR2 SNEGSKA, per germline (reference sequence). With 2 bases clipped from V and 1 base from J, the junction kept 2 bases outside the gene matches. This CDR3 has 14 residues.